These 28 T cell receptor beta chains were all obtained from the same sample, sequenced in a study of T cells in Graves' hyperthyroidism and ophthalmopathy. There were TCR beta CDR3 regions amplified from RNA transcripts. Using the HTBI primer set, a first-round RT-PCR was run on the TCR CDR3. TCRdb reprocessed the multiplex PCR reads via MiXCR and lists one record per CDR3 protein. The top ten clones hold less than 6.5% of a sample with about 420,000 distinct CDR3 sequences, approximately 14% of them seen once. The sample comprised blood. These receptors all stem from a woman aged 18-35 years with Graves' hyperthyroidism.

There are a few counts of this clonotype. A single base separates this from a much larger clone, so it may be a read error. This chain links TRBV11-2 with TRBJ2-7; 11 nucleotides line up with TRBD2. Trimming removed 5 bases from V and 7 bases from J; junction bases left unmatched: 10. Germline CDR1 reads SGHAT; CDR2 reads FQNNGV. This CDR3 spans 15 amino acids. CDR3 bases: TGTGCCAGCAGCCTGATAGCGGGAGGGCCATGGGAGCAGTACTTC. Amino acid sequence: CASSLIAGGPWEQYF. Supplemented by reference TRBV11-2 and TRBJ2-7, the full variable domain reads EAGVAQSPRYKIIEKRQSVAFWCNPISGHATLYWYQQILGQGPKLLIQFQNNGVVDDSQLPKDRFSAERLKGVDSTLKIQPAKLEDSAVYLCASSLIAGGPWEQYFGPGTRLTVT.

This clonotype occurred many times. CDR3 loop: CASSEKSGSWGRNQPQHF. The CDR3 DNA sequence: TGTGCCAGCAGTGAAAAGTCGGGATCGTGGGGACGTAATCAGCCCCAGCATTTT. V and J are TRBV6-1 and TRBJ1-5; D is perhaps TRBD1 (5 bases). Germline V gene sequence: CDR1 MNHNS, CDR2 SASEGT. Trimming removed 2 bases from V and 4 bases from J, with 21 bases in between. CDR3 length: 18 amino acids.

This clonotype came up many times. The chain joins TRBV12-5 to TRBJ2-7; 9 bases are a match to TRBD2. CDR1 and CDR2 from the germline V gene are LGHNT and FRNRAP. The CDR3 covers 14 residues. The V and J ends lost 3 bases and 2 bases, in that order; junction bases with no gene match: 2. The CDR3 nucleotides are TGTGCTAGTGGTTTAGGCGGGAGGGCCTACGAGCAGTACTTC. Protein: CASGLGGRAYEQYF.

The chain combines TRBV6-5 with TRBJ2-6; no clear D gene. The CDR3 runs 17 residues. V lost 4 bases, J lost 4 bases, and 17 bases lay in between. Germline V gene data show CDR1 as MNHEY and CDR2 as SVGAGI. The CDR3 loop is CASSFTPVNSGANVLTF. In DNA form, the CDR3 reads TGTGCCAGCAGTTTCACTCCAGTTAACTCCGGGGCCAACGTCCTGACTTTC.

J is TRBJ2-3 and V is TRBV5-5; TRBD2 matches at 7 bases. Looked up from germline, CDR1 is SGHKS and CDR2 is YYEKEE (reference sequence). V was pared by 3 bases and J by 4 bases, with 5 bases of the junction left unmatched. The CDR3 runs to 14 residues. CDR3 amino acids: CASSWRTRADTQYF. The CDR3 DNA sequence: TGTGCCAGCAGCTGGCGGACTAGGGCAGATACGCAGTATTTT.

This clonotype was counted at least ten times. The chain joins TRBV28 to TRBJ1-5; tentative D call: TRBD1 (5 bases). The germline V gene encodes CDR1 MDHEN and CDR2 SYDVKM. The CDR3 has 16 amino acids. With 5 bases removed from V and 0 bases from J, the gap between germline ends came to 14 bases. The CDR3 DNA reads as TGTGCCAGCAGTCGCGGGGGACGGATTAGCAATCAGCCCCAGCATTTT. Translating it yields CASSRGGRISNQPQHF.

This clonotype was seen a few times. The chain uses TRBV11-2 and TRBJ2-5; D is ambiguous. V was cut by 0 bases and J by 1 base, with 6 bases left in between. Germline CDR1 is SGHAT and CDR2 is FQNNGV. This CDR3 has 14 residues. DNA of the CDR3: TGTGCCAGCAGCTTAGAGTTGGTCCAAGAGACCCAGTACTTC. Translating gives CASSLELVQETQYF. Full variable domain (missing parts from reference TRBV11-2 and TRBJ2-5): EAGVAQSPRYKIIEKRQSVAFWCNPISGHATLYWYQQILGQGPKLLIQFQNNGVVDDSQLPKDRFSAERLKGVDSTLKIQPAKLEDSAVYLCASSLELVQETQYFGPGTRLLVL.

This clonotype was seen many times. CDR3 nucleotide sequence: TGTGCCAGCACCTCCCTAGACTCACTACTAGCCAAAAACATTCAGTACTTC. This codes for CASTSLDSLLAKNIQYF. The chain links TRBV28 to TRBJ2-4; D unresolved. Trimming took 7 bases from V and 0 from J, leaving 19 bases between them. Germline CDR1 and CDR2: MDHEN and SYDVKM. This CDR3 spans 17 amino acids.

V usage is TRBV30 and J usage is TRBJ1-5, with unresolved D. The CDR3 extends over 14 amino acids. CDR1 and CDR2 (germline): GTSNPN, SVGIG (reference sequence). Trimming cost V 1 base and J 5 bases, with 12 bases left between them. The CDR3 here is CAWSDPRSYQPQHF. The CDR3 nucleotides are TGTGCCTGGAGTGACCCGAGGTCGTATCAGCCCCAGCATTTT.

There are many counts of this clonotype. This chain links TRBV3-1 with TRBJ2-5; D ambiguous. The CDR3 runs to 13 residues. The V gene lost 4 bases and the J gene lost 2 bases, with 8 bases spanning the gap. The V gene's germline CDR1 is LGHDT and CDR2 YNNKEL (reference sequence). CDR3 in DNA: TGTGCCAGCAGCCGCGGTAATCAAGAGACCCAGTACTTC. This encodes CASSRGNQETQYF.

A note on this clonotype: Germline and junction disagree at one end, which may indicate a read error. This chain joins TRBV6-4 and TRBJ1-5; 9 bases agree with TRBD1. The length of the CDR3 is 16 residues. CDR1 MRHNA and CDR2 SNTAGT come from the germline V gene. This chain's CDR3 is CASSYSMTGGYQPQHF. In DNA, the CDR3 is TGTGCCAGCAGTTACTCGATGACAGGGGGATATCAGCCCCAGCATTTT.

The sample holds many counts of this clonotype. CDR3 DNA sequence: TGTGCCAGCAGCTTACGCCCTGGAGGGGCGGTATCTAAGGATGAAGCTTTCTTT. It translates to CASSLRPGGAVSKDEAFF. The chain employs TRBV13 and TRBJ1-1; tentative D call: TRBD1 (5 bases). Per germline, CDR1 PRHDT and CDR2 FYEKMQ (reference sequence). Deletions cut 2 bases from V and 7 bases from J, with 26 bases between. The CDR3 extends over 18 amino acids. Using reference TRBV13 and TRBJ1-1 for the parts outside the CDR3, the full variable domain is AAGVIQSPRHLIKEKRETATLKCYPIPRHDTVYWYQQGPGQDPQFLISFYEKMQSDKGSIPDRFSAQQFSDYHSELNMSSLELGDSALYFCASSLRPGGAVSKDEAFFGQGTRLTVV.

A few counts support this clonotype. The V gene is TRBV29-1, the J gene TRBJ2-2; no definite D call. Germline-derived CDR1 and CDR2 are SQVTM and ANQGSEA. The CDR3 covers 13 residues. Trimming removed 4 bases at V and 0 bases at J, with 6 bases between. The CDR3 region is CSVAQPNTGELFF. The CDR3 DNA is TGCAGCGTTGCCCAGCCGAACACCGGGGAGCTGTTTTTT.

This clonotype was seen at least ten times. The chain carries TRBV11-2 and TRBJ1-1, with 7 bases fitting TRBD1. The CDR3 runs 13 residues. Germline trimming cut 3 bases from V and 7 bases from J; bases unmatched to any gene: 5. Germline CDR1 SGHAT, CDR2 FQNNGV. CDR3 coding DNA: TGTGCCAGCAGCTTCAGAGGGGGCGGTGAAGCTTTCTTT. It encodes CASSFRGGGEAFF.

Many counts were recorded for this clonotype. The V and J genes are TRBV5-6 and TRBJ1-1; unclear D gene. The germline V gene encodes CDR1 SGHDT and CDR2 YYEEEE. CDR3 length: 13 residues. V shed 2 bases and J shed 0 bases, with 5 bases lying between them. CDR3 DNA sequence: TGTGCCAGCAGCTTACCTTTGAACACTGAAGCTTTCTTT. Its translation is CASSLPLNTEAFF.

The chain recombines TRBV20-1 with TRBJ1-5, with a tentative D call TRBD1 (5 bases). CDR1 is DFQATT and CDR2 is SNEGSKA in the germline V gene (reference sequence). Deletions cut 4 bases from V and 1 base from J, with 8 bases between. CDR3 length equals 13 residues. CDR3 sequence reads: CSATRGSNQPQHF. The CDR3 DNA reads as TGCAGTGCTACGCGGGGGAGCAATCAGCCCCAGCATTTT.

This clonotype has a handful of counts. An end of the junction differs from the germline gene, which may be a read error. This rearrangement joins TRBV29-1 to TRBJ2-4; D might be TRBD1 (5 bases). In germline, CDR1 is SQVTM, CDR2 ANQGSEA. The CDR3 runs to 16 residues. CDR3 bases: TGCAGCGTGGAAGACAGTGACGCTGGGACCAAAAACATTCAGTACTTC. Its translation is CSVEDSDAGTKNIQYF.

This clonotype was detected many times. This chain uses TRBV12-3 or TRBV12-4 with TRBJ2-5; maybe TRBD1 (6 bases). This CDR3 contains 12 residues. V was shortened by 3 bases and J by 10 bases, with 12 bases between the two germline ends. Written as DNA, the CDR3 is TGTGCCAGCAGTTTGTCTCAGGACAGCCAGTACTTC. It specifies CASSLSQDSQYF.

This clonotype has at least ten counts. The chain employs TRBV7-9 and TRBJ2-2; D is ambiguous. The CDR3 totals 13 residues. Germline loops: CDR1 SEHNR, CDR2 FQNEAQ (reference sequence). The V and J ends lost 4 bases and 2 bases respectively, with 5 bases between them. The CDR3: CASSSDNTGELFF. The CDR3 region has the DNA TGTGCCAGCAGCTCAGATAACACCGGGGAGCTGTTTTTT.

This clonotype appeared many times. This chain connects TRBV19 to TRBJ2-2; tentatively, D is TRBD2 (5 bases). This CDR3 is built from 14 residues. The germline CDR1 and CDR2 sequences are LNHDA and SQIVND (reference sequence). The V end lost 7 bases, the J end lost 6 bases, and 15 bases lay between the germline ends. Written as DNA, the CDR3 is TGTGCCAGTAAAGAGGGTATTCATGCCGGGGAGCTGTTTTTT. It specifies CASKEGIHAGELFF.

This clonotype was detected ten times or more. The gene calls are TRBV20-1 and TRBJ1-1, with D perhaps matching TRBD1 (6 bases). V dropped 6 bases and J dropped 1 base, with 18 bases sitting between them. Germline V lookup: CDR1 DFQATT, CDR2 SNEGSKA (reference sequence). The CDR3 loop spans 15 amino acids. For the CDR3, the DNA is TGCAGTGCGAAACCTCCGGGACACAAGAACACTGAAGCTTTCTTT. It encodes CSAKPPGHKNTEAFF.

This clonotype has just a few counts. This rearrangement joins TRBV4-1 to TRBJ2-1, with TRBD1 as a possible D gene (6 bases). CDR1 MGHRA and CDR2 YSYEKL come from the germline V gene. With 5 bases removed from V and 8 bases from J, the gap between germline ends came to 25 bases. The CDR3 extends over 17 amino acids. As DNA, the CDR3 is TGCGCCAGCAGCATCCACCGGGACGGCACCAGGGGCGATGAGCAGTTCTTC. It translates to CASSIHRDGTRGDEQFF.

The chain combines TRBV9 with TRBJ2-2; D gene ambiguous. Trimming took off 0 bases at V and 6 bases at J, with 12 bases between the two ends. CDR3 length: 15 amino acids. Germline V gene data show CDR1 as SGDLS and CDR2 as YYNGEE. This CDR3 reads CASSVAGSYAGELFF. The DNA for the CDR3 is TGTGCCAGCAGCGTAGCGGGCTCTTACGCCGGGGAGCTGTTTTTT.

This clonotype appeared many times. The CDR3 DNA is TGTGCCAGCAGAAACGGACAGGGCTATGGCTACACCTTC. Protein sequence: CASRNGQGYGYTF. J is TRBJ1-2 and V is TRBV7-2, with 8 bases aligning to TRBD1. The CDR3 is made up of 13 amino acids. The V gene's germline CDR1 is SGHTA and CDR2 FQGNSA. The V and J ends lost 6 bases and 4 bases, in that order; junction bases with no gene match: 4.

The chain couples TRBV19 to TRBJ2-1, with D possibly matching TRBD2 (5 bases). Trimming removed 0 bases from V and 12 bases from J, with 12 bases in between. The CDR3 is made up of 13 amino acids. From germline, CDR1 is LNHDA and CDR2 SQIVND (reference sequence). CDR3 in DNA: TGTGCCAGTAGTATAGATCCCGGGAACGGGCAGTTCTTC. Translated, it gives CASSIDPGNGQFF.

This clonotype was found many times. The chain joins TRBV7-2 to TRBJ1-5; TRBD1 might be the D (5 bases). Per the germline V gene, CDR1 is SGHTA and CDR2 is FQGNSA. The CDR3 length is 15 residues. V was shortened by 2 bases and J by 0 bases, with 8 bases between the two germline ends. The CDR3 coding sequence is TGTGCCAGCAGCTTAACGAGGGGTAGCAATCAGCCCCAGCATTTT. Translating gives CASSLTRGSNQPQHF. The entire variable domain, with the rest obtained from reference TRBV7-2 and TRBJ1-5, is as follows: GAGVSQSPSNKVTEKGKDVELRCDPISGHTALYWYRQSLGQGLEFLIYFQGNSAPDKSGLPSDRFSAERTGGSVSTLTIQRTQQEDSAVYLCASSLTRGSNQPQHFGDGTRLSIL.

The CDR3 DNA reads TGTGCCACCAAAGGGCTACTTTACGAGCAGTACTTC. Its translation is CATKGLLYEQYF. The chain has TRBV28 and TRBJ2-7; D unresolved. Trimming stripped 10 bases from V and 4 bases from J, with 14 bases between. Germline lookup yields CDR1 MDHEN and CDR2 SYDVKM. This CDR3 spans 12 amino acids.

This clonotype was observed at least ten times. The chain couples TRBV7-9 to TRBJ2-1; maybe TRBD2 (6 bases). There are 12 residues in the CDR3. Germline V gives CDR1 SEHNR, CDR2 FQNEAQ (reference sequence). With 7 bases removed from V and 7 bases from J, the gap between germline ends came to 11 bases. The CDR3 DNA is TGTGCCAGCACATCCGGGGGTAATGAGCAGTTCTTC. It is translated as CASTSGGNEQFF.